This T cell receptor beta chain is drawn from a study of CD8+ T cells in alopecia areata. Overall study context: Severity scoring for treated patients was based on the percentage of affected scalp area.

Turning to this clone: What it binds is unknown.

Documented treatment: oral pan-JAK inhibitor, 5-10 mg twice daily. Study-level findings and limits: Tofacitinib significantly lowered scalp clonality and expanded CD8+ clones among the top 100.

The CDR3 sequence is 16 residues long. The V gene's germline CDR1 is LGHNA and CDR2 YSLEER. V was cut by 0 bases and J by 0 bases, with 6 bases left in between. Investigators isolated RNA and reverse transcribed it into cDNA to act as the sequencing template. The data were produced by immunoSEQ multiplex PCR, yet TCRdb's version contains in-frame clones alone and is incomplete. The repertoire consists of 95,000 to 100,000 clones, with 50% to 75% occurring once and the leading ten covering 15% to 17%. This receptor was identified in a human donor with alopecia areata. Sequencing used CD8+ T cells sorted from blood, obtained at week 4, from a patient treated with tofacitinib. The genes are TRBV4-3 and TRBJ1-6; D remains unclear. Written as DNA, the CDR3 is TGCGCCAGCAGCCAAGATGGGAGCTCCTATAATTCACCCCTCCACTTT. It encodes CASSQDGSSYNSPLHF.